These T cell receptor beta chains were read from a single sample in a study of technical replicates of blood from a handful of donors. Sequencing was performed with immunoSEQ multiplex PCR; in TCRdb, only in-frame clones are kept and a portion is missing. The sample lists some 57,000 clones; roughly 90% were seen once. What was sequenced was PBMCs. These receptors were taken from a human donor in good health. Some clones in this sample may be carry-over from other donors' samples. Both conserved end residues are part of each CDR3. The order of the fields is CDR3 DNA, CDR3 protein, D gene, J gene, V gene, CDR3 length, clone size. A D gene is named only where the DNA matches it firmly. The size entry is marked missing in some rows and otherwise reads once, few, many or a size class.

CDR3 DNA: TGTGCCAGCAGCCAGGACCAGGGGAAGGATACGCAGTATTTT
CDR3 protein: CASSQDQGKDTQYF
D gene: -
J gene: TRBJ2-3
V gene: TRBV4-2
CDR3 length: 14
clone size: -

CDR3 DNA: TGTGCCAGCAGTTCCCCCGGGGGGATTCAGTACTTC
CDR3 protein: CASSSPGGIQYF
D gene: TRBD2
J gene: TRBJ2-4
V gene: TRBV27
CDR3 length: 12
clone size: -

CDR3 DNA: TGTGCCAGCAGCCCAACAGGGGGGAATGGCTACACCTTC
CDR3 protein: CASSPTGGNGYTF
D gene: TRBD1
J gene: TRBJ1-2
V gene: TRBV7-2
CDR3 length: 13
clone size: -

CDR3 DNA: TGCGCCAGCAGCCCGAAAGCGGGGCCGAACAATGAGCAGTTCTTC
CDR3 protein: CASSPKAGPNNEQFF
D gene: TRBD2
J gene: TRBJ2-1
V gene: TRBV5-1
CDR3 length: 15
clone size: -

CDR3 DNA: TGTGCCAGCAGCTTAAACCTGGGGGGACCCTACGAGCAGTACTTC
CDR3 protein: CASSLNLGGPYEQYF
D gene: -
J gene: TRBJ2-7
V gene: TRBV7-2
CDR3 length: 15
clone size: -

CDR3 DNA: TGTGCCAGCAGCGTAGCGATAGTAGCGGGGGGCACAGATACGCAGTATTTT
CDR3 protein: CASSVAIVAGGTDTQYF
D gene: TRBD2
J gene: TRBJ2-3
V gene: TRBV9
CDR3 length: 17
clone size: -

CDR3 DNA: TGTGCCATCAGTGCTGGAGGAAACACTGAAGCTTTCTTT
CDR3 protein: CAISAGGNTEAFF
D gene: -
J gene: TRBJ1-1
V gene: TRBV10-3
CDR3 length: 13
clone size: few

CDR3 DNA: TGTGCCAGTAGTCCGGGGACAGCGACCTTCCAAGAGACCCAGTACTTC
CDR3 protein: CASSPGTATFQETQYF
D gene: TRBD1
J gene: TRBJ2-5
V gene: TRBV19
CDR3 length: 16
clone size: -

CDR3 DNA: TGTGCCAGCAGGACCCAGGGGGCTGGTCTCGGCTACACCTTC
CDR3 protein: CASRTQGAGLGYTF
D gene: TRBD1
J gene: TRBJ1-2
V gene: TRBV2
CDR3 length: 14
clone size: -

CDR3 DNA: TGTGCCAGCAGCCAACCCTGGGGACAGGGGGTCAACGAGCAGTACTTC
CDR3 protein: CASSQPWGQGVNEQYF
D gene: TRBD1
J gene: TRBJ2-7
V gene: TRBV7-9
CDR3 length: 16
clone size: -

CDR3 DNA: TGTGCCAGCAGCTTCCCTCTAGCGGGAGGGGTGGATGAGCAGTTCTTC
CDR3 protein: CASSFPLAGGVDEQFF
D gene: TRBD2
J gene: TRBJ2-1
V gene: TRBV5-6
CDR3 length: 16
clone size: -